The entry below describes one T cell receptor beta chain. Its specificity is not known. This sample is part of a study of cytomegalovirus exposure and HLA in healthy donors. Study-wide results and limits: In a later analysis, at a false discovery rate of 0.05, under 20,000 TCR beta sequences matched HLA alleles. Rarity marked most TCR sequences, yet some public TCRs occurred in many donors. Available immune exposure information covered CMV serostatus only.

Trimming removed 5 bases from V and 6 bases from J; junction bases left unmatched: 11. The germline V gene encodes CDR1 SGHTA and CDR2 FQGNSA. The CDR3 extends over 16 amino acids. PCR involved 60 Vbeta and 13 Jbeta primers. Measured with immunoSEQ multiplex PCR; TCRdb has only the in-frame clones, and not every one. The sample lists about 180,000 clones, more than 75% occurring once. The sample taken for sequencing was PBMCs. J is TRBJ2-1 and V is TRBV7-2; 9 bases align to TRBD2. This clonotype was sampled from a man aged 40-49 years in good health and CMV-seronegative. CDR3: CASSRANSGRVNEQFF. The CDR3 DNA follows: TGTGCCAGCAGCCGGGCTAATAGCGGGAGAGTCAATGAGCAGTTCTTC.